This record looks at one T cell receptor (beta chain) sequence and its context. Its cognate antigen is unknown. This entry is derived from a study of post-analysis software for immune sequencing data. Carried by the TCR beta cDNA libraries were unique molecular identifiers. TCRdb analysed the PCR reads with MiXCR anew, one entry per CDR3 protein. The table shows about 430,000 distinct CDR3 sequences, with roughly 40% occurring only once. Findings and caveats of the study: Controls showed significantly higher normalized Chao1 diversity than did multiple sclerosis patients. With TRBV5-6, TRBV5-1 and TRBV20-1 included, roughly five TRBV segments were more frequent in patients than in controls.

The length of the CDR3 is 12 residues. Trimming removed 7 bases at V and 4 bases at J, with 10 bases between. Germline V lookup: CDR1 MGHRA, CDR2 YSYEKL. The chain couples TRBV4-1 to TRBJ1-1; no clear D gene. The TCR sequence derives from a girl aged 2 to 9 with multiple sclerosis. The material sequenced was blood. The DNA for the CDR3 is TGCGCCAGCAAGAATTTACCCACTGAAGCTTTCTTT. This encodes CASKNLPTEAFF.